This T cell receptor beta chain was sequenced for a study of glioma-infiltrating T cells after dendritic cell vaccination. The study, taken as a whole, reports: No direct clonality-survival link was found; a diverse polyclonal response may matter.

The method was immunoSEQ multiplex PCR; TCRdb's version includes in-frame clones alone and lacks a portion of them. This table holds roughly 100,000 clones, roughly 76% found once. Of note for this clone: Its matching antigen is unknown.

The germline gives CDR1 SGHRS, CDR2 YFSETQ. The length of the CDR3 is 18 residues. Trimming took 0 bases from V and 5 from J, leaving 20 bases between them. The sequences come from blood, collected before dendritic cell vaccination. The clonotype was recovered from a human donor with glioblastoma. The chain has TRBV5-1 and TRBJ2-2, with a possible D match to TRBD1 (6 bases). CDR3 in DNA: TGCGCCAGCAGCTTGGATCGGTTTCCAGGGGCTAGGACCGGGGAGCTGTTTTTT. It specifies CASSLDRFPGARTGELFF.